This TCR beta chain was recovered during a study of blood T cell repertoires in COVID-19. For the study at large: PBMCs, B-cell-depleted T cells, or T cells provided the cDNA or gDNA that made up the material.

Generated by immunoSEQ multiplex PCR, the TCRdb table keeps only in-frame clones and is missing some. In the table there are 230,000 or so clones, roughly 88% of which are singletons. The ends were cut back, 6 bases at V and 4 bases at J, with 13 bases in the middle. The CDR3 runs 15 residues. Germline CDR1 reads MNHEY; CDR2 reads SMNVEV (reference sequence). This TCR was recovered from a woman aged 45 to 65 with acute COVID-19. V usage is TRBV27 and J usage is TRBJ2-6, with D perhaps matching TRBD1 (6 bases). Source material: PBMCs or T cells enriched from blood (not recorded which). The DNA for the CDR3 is TGTGCCAGCAGACTTACCGGGACAGGGGCCAACGTCCTGACTTTC. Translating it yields CASRLTGTGANVLTF. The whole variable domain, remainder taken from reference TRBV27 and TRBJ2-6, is EAQVTQNPRYLITVTGKKLTVTCSQNMNHEYMSWYRQDPGLGLRQIYYSMNVEVTDKGDVPEGYKVSRKEKRNFPLILESPSPNQTSLYFCASRLTGTGANVLTFGAGSRLTVL.